In this sample, the clone carrying this T cell receptor (beta chain) turned up many times. What it recognizes is unknown. CDR3 regions were amplified by Arm-PCR using iRepertoire HTBI primers to build TCR beta libraries. Authors' methods: Sample data revealed 60 to 80 TRBV and 11 to 15 TRBJ segments. TCRdb analysed the multiplex PCR reads with MiXCR anew, one entry per CDR3 protein. Here the V and J calls rest on TCRdb's processing, not on the authors' analysis. The sample carries around 450,000 distinct CDR3 sequences, over 12% recorded once. This entry comes from a study of regulatory T cells in long-lasting Graves disease. Findings of the study overall: Among samples with persistent disease, TRBV28, TRBJ1-2 and TRBJ2-5 were favored. Thyroid tissue went unstudied; only peripheral blood was examined.

The CDR3 is made up of 14 amino acids. The J segment lost 5 bases and the V segment lost 0 bases, leaving 4 bases of the junction unmatched. Germline V CDR1 and CDR2: DFQATT, SNEGSKA (reference sequence). As to time point: newly diagnosed GD, antithyroid drugs for less than 3 months. Extracted RNA from PBMCs served as the source of the TCR library. This sample also appeared in a second study, on T cells in Graves' hyperthyroidism and ophthalmopathy. According to that study: The HTBI primer set drove a first-round RT-PCR of the TCR CDR3.

This chain uses TRBV20-1 with TRBJ2-7; 10 bases agree with TRBD2. The sample in question was peripheral blood mononuclear cells (PBMCs), obtained at new diagnosis, from a patient treated with antithyroid drugs. The origin of this receptor is a woman in her 40s with Graves disease. The CDR3 DNA is TGCAGTGCTAGAGACGCTAGCGGGAGAGACGAGCAGTACTTC. The encoded protein is CSARDASGRDEQYF.